These 10 T cell receptor beta chains were all obtained from the same sample, sequenced in a study of blood T cell repertoires in COVID-19 (dated by TCRdb to the early 2020s). Receptor libraries were prepared by the immunoSEQ multiplex PCR assay. TCRdb holds this immuneACCESS table with in-frame rearrangements only. Some clones are missing; in checked studies, unresolved V genes explain under half, and the rest has no known cause. The sample records approximately 250,000 clones, about 85% of which are singletons. The ten largest clones represent around 0.96% of the sample. The sequenced material came from peripheral blood. The receptors stem from a man aged 40-49 years with acute or convalescent COVID-19.

The CDR3 region has the DNA TGTGCCAGCAGCGTACAGGCAGGGGGCTCGGACGAGCAGTACTTC. Amino acids: CASSVQAGGSDEQYF. V gene TRBV9 combines with J gene TRBJ2-7, with TRBD1 matching over 8 bases. From germline, CDR1 is SGDLS and CDR2 YYNGEE. Trimming removed 1 base from V and 5 bases from J; junction bases left unmatched: 8. The CDR3 contains 15 residues. The variable domain in full, completed from reference TRBV9 and TRBJ2-7, reads DSGVTQTPKHLITATGQRVTLRCSPRSGDLSVYWYQQSLDQGLQFLIQYYNGEERAKGNILERFSAQQFPDLHSELNLSSLELGDSALYFCASSVQAGGSDEQYFGPGTRLTVT.

The chain has TRBV6-1 and TRBJ1-6; D might be TRBD1 (5 bases). The CDR3 loop spans 16 amino acids. Germline values: CDR1 MNHNS, CDR2 SASEGT. V was trimmed by 5 bases and J by 0 bases, leaving 11 bases between them. The CDR3 nucleotides read TGTGCCAGCAGTCAAGGACATAGCTCCTATAATTCACCCCTCCACTTT. It translates to CASSQGHSSYNSPLHF.

The chain uses TRBV9 and TRBJ2-7; 7 bases match TRBD1. From germline, CDR1 is SGDLS and CDR2 YYNGEE. The CDR3 covers 17 residues. J lost 3 bases, V lost 0 bases, and 12 bases had no gene match. CDR3 sequence: CASSVDFRDSLGYEQYF. CDR3 nucleotides: TGTGCCAGCAGCGTAGATTTCAGGGACAGTTTGGGCTACGAGCAGTACTTC.

The V and J genes are TRBV6-5 and TRBJ1-5; 7 bases line up with TRBD1. CDR1 and CDR2 from the germline V gene are MNHEY and SVGAGI. J gave up 3 bases and V 10 bases, and 12 bases lay outside the gene matches. This CDR3 comprises 15 residues. CDR3 sequence: CATRELGGANQPQHF. CDR3 nucleotides: TGTGCCACCAGAGAGCTAGGGGGCGCCAATCAGCCCCAGCATTTT.

V gene TRBV4-1 combines with J gene TRBJ2-7; possibly TRBD2 for D (6 bases). V dropped 4 bases and J dropped 4 bases, with 17 bases sitting between them. The germline V gene encodes CDR1 MGHRA and CDR2 YSYEKL. This CDR3 spans 15 amino acids. In nucleotides, the CDR3 is TGCGCCAGCAGCCGAAACCGGGACTCTGGGTACGAGCAGTACTTC. This sequence encodes CASSRNRDSGYEQYF.

The genes are TRBV7-3 and TRBJ2-1; D gene unclear. The CDR3 is made up of 13 amino acids. Trimming pared 4 bases from V and 10 bases from J, leaving 14 bases between. Germline V gene lookup returns CDR1 SGHTA and CDR2 FQGTGA. The CDR3 reads CASSSLAAQEQFF. In DNA form, the CDR3 reads TGTGCCAGCAGCTCCCTGGCGGCCCAGGAGCAGTTCTTC.

This rearrangement joins TRBV30 to TRBJ1-2; D is perhaps TRBD1 (5 bases). The CDR3 length is 14 residues. V dropped 8 bases and J dropped 5 bases, with 21 bases sitting between them. Germline values: CDR1 GTSNPN, CDR2 SVGIG (reference sequence). This CDR3 is CANKPDIGGYGYTF. CDR3 DNA: TGTGCCAATAAACCAGATATCGGGGGGTATGGCTACACCTTC.

V is TRBV7-3 and J is TRBJ2-2; D is uncertain. This CDR3 has 15 residues. Germline CDR1 and CDR2: SGHTA and FQGTGA. V lost 5 bases to trimming and J lost 4 bases, with 14 bases between them. DNA of the CDR3: TGTGCCAGCAGCCTCACCCCAGGATCCACCGGGGAGCTGTTTTTT. Translating gives CASSLTPGSTGELFF.

This rearrangement joins TRBV5-1 to TRBJ1-1, with no clear D. The germline V gene has CDR1 SGHRS and CDR2 YFSETQ. Trimming shortened V by 0 bases and J by 1 base, and 4 bases separated the two germline ends. This CDR3 region has 13 residues. CDR3 in amino acids: CASSLGRNTEAFF. The CDR3 DNA reads as TGCGCCAGCAGCTTGGGCAGGAACACTGAAGCTTTCTTT.

The rearrangement links TRBV29-1 to TRBJ2-6; no firm D call. Looked up from germline, CDR1 is SQVTM and CDR2 is ANQGSEA. The CDR3 totals 16 residues. The V end was cut by 5 bases, the J end by 5 bases, with 19 bases between. In DNA form, the CDR3 reads TGCAGCGTTAGGATGGGCATACAAAGTCGGGCCAACGTCCTGACTTTC. Protein: CSVRMGIQSRANVLTF.